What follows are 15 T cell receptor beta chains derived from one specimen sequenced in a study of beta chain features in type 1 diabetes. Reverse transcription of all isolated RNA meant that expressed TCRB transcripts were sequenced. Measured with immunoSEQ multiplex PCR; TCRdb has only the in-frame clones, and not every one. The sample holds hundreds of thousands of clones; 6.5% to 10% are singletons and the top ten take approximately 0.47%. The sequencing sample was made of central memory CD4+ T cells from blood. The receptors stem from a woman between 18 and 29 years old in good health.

The CDR3 region has the DNA TGTGCCAGCAGTCCGGACACGAGCTACTACGAGCAGTACTTC. Translated: CASSPDTSYYEQYF. The chain joins TRBV6-5 to TRBJ2-7; a weak D match, TRBD1 (5 bases). This CDR3 region has 14 residues. Trimming stripped 5 bases from V and 3 bases from J, with 14 bases between. CDR1 MNHEY and CDR2 SVGAGI come from the germline V gene.

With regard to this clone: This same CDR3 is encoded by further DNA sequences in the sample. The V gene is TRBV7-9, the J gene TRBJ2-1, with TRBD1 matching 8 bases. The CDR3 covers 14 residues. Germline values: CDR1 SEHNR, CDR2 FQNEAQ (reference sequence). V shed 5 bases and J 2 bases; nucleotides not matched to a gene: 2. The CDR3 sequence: CASSLTGAYNEQFF. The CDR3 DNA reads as TGTGCCAGCAGCCTGACAGGGGCCTACAATGAGCAGTTCTTC.

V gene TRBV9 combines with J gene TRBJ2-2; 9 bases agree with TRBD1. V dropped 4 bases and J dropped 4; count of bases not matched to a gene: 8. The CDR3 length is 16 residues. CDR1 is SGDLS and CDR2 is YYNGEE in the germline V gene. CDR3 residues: CASSPMGQGGTGELFF. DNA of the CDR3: TGTGCCAGCAGCCCTATGGGACAGGGAGGCACCGGGGAGCTGTTTTTT. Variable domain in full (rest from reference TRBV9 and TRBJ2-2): DSGVTQTPKHLITATGQRVTLRCSPRSGDLSVYWYQQSLDQGLQFLIQYYNGEERAKGNILERFSAQQFPDLHSELNLSSLELGDSALYFCASSPMGQGGTGELFFGEGSRLTVL.

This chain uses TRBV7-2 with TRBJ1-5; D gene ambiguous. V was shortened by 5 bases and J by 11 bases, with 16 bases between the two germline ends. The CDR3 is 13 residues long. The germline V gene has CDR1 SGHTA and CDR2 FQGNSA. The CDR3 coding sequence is TGTGCCAGCAGCGACCCCTGGTCGTTAACCCAGCATTTT. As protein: CASSDPWSLTQHF.

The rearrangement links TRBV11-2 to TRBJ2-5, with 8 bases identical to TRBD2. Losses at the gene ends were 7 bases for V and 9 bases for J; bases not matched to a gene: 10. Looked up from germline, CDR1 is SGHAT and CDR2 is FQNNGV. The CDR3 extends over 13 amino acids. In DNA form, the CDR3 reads TGTGCCAGCAAAGGGACTAGTCGGGTGGCCCAGTACTTC. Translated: CASKGTSRVAQYF.

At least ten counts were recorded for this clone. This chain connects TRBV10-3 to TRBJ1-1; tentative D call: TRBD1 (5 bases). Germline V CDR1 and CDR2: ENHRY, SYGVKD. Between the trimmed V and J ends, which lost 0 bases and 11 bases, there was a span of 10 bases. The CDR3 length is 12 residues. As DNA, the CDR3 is TGTGCCATCAGTGAGTCAGGGGTGAATGCTTTCTTT. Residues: CAISESGVNAFF.

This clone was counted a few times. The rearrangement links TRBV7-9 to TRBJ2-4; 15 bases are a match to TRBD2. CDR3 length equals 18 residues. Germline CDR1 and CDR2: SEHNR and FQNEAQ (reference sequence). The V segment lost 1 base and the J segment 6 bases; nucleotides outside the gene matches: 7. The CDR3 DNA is TGTGCCAGCAGCTTAGACGGACTAGCGGGAGGGACCCGAAACATTCAGTACTTC. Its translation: CASSLDGLAGGTRNIQYF.

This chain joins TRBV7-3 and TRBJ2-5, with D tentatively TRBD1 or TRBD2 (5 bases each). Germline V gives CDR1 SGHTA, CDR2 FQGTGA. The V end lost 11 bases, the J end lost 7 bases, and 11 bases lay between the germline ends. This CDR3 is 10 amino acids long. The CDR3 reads CASPGRTQYF. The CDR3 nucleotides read TGTGCCTCCCCAGGGAGGACCCAGTACTTC.

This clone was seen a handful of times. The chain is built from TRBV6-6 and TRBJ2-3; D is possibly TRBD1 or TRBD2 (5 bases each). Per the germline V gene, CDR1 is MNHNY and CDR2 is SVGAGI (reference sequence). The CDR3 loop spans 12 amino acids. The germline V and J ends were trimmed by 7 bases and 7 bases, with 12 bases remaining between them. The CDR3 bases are TGTGCCAGCAAAGTGGGGGAAAATACGCAGTATTTT. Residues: CASKVGENTQYF.

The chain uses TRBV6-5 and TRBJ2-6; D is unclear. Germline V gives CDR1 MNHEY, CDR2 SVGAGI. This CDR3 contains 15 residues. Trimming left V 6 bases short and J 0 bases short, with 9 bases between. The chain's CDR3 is CASRTSGSGANVLTF. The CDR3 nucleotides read TGTGCCAGCAGAACCTCCGGCTCTGGGGCCAACGTCCTGACTTTC.

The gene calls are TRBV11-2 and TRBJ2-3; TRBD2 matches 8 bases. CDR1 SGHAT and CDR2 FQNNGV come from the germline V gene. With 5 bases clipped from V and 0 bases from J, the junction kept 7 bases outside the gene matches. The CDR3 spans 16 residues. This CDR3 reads CASSPRASGSTDTQYF. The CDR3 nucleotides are TGTGCCAGCAGCCCCCGGGCTAGCGGGAGCACAGATACGCAGTATTTT.

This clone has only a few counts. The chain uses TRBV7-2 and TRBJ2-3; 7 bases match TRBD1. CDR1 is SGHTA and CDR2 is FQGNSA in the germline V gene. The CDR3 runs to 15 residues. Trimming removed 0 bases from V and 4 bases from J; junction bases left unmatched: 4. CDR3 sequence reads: CASSLAFQGADTQYF. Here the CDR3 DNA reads TGTGCCAGCAGCTTAGCGTTCCAGGGGGCAGATACGCAGTATTTT.

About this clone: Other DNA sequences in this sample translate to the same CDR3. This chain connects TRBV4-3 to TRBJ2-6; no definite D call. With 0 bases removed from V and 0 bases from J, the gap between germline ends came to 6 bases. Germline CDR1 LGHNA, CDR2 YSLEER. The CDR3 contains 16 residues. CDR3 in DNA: TGCGCCAGCAGCCAAGATCCGCCCTCTGGGGCCAACGTCCTGACTTTC. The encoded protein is CASSQDPPSGANVLTF.

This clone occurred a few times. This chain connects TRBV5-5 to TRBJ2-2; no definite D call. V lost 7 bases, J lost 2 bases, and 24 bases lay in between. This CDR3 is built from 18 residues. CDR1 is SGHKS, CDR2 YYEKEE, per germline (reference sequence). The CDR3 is CASSSSPQLGDNTGELFF. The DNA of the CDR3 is TGTGCCAGCTCCAGCTCCCCACAATTAGGTGATAACACCGGGGAGCTGTTTTTT.

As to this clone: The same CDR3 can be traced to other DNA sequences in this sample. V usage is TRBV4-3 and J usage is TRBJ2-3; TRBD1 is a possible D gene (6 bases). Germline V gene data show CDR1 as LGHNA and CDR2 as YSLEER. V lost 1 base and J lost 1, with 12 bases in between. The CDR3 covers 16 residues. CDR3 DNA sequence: TGCGCCAGCAGCCAAGGGGGGCGATGGGGCACAGATACGCAGTATTTT. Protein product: CASSQGGRWGTDTQYF.